This TCR beta chain was identified in a study of cytomegalovirus exposure and HLA in healthy donors. Study findings and constraints: A later analysis by the authors found several of the most significant clusters apparently linked to common viral pathogens.

The PCR ran on 60 Vbeta and 13 Jbeta primers. Clones were read by immunoSEQ multiplex PCR, and TCRdb kept only the in-frame ones, dropping some. The sample includes just over 150,000 clones, 75% to 80% of them seen just once. CDR1 SGHAT and CDR2 FQNNGV come from the germline V gene. V shed 2 bases and J shed 7 bases, with 11 bases lying between them. The CDR3 runs to 13 residues. Regarding this clone: Its antigen is currently unknown.

The chain combines TRBV11-2 with TRBJ1-1; D is undetermined. Sequencing was performed on PBMCs. This clonotype originated in a woman aged 35 to 49 in good health and CMV-seronegative. CDR3 protein: CASSLSTSREAFF. CDR3 sequence (DNA): TGTGCCAGCAGCTTATCGACTTCGCGTGAAGCTTTCTTT. The full variable domain, with the rest looked up from reference TRBV11-2 and TRBJ1-1, is EAGVAQSPRYKIIEKRQSVAFWCNPISGHATLYWYQQILGQGPKLLIQFQNNGVVDDSQLPKDRFSAERLKGVDSTLKIQPAKLEDSAVYLCASSLSTSREAFFGQGTRLTVV.